The rows below give T cell receptor beta chains drawn from one sample of a study of blood T cell repertoires in COVID-19. Sequencing was performed with immunoSEQ multiplex PCR; in TCRdb, only in-frame clones are kept and a portion is missing. In the table there are fewer than 100,000 clones, 70% to 85% of which are singletons. The sequenced sample was peripheral blood. These receptors all come from a woman in her forties or fifties with acute or convalescent COVID-19. Both conserved end residues are part of each CDR3. D genes are given only for firm matches. Rows give clone size only sometimes, using once, few, many, or a class for an expanded clone.

clone size	J gene	V gene	D gene	CDR3 DNA	CDR3 protein
NA	TRBJ2-3	TRBV23-1	NA	TGCGCCAGCAGTAAGAGGGCAGGGGACCCAGATACGCAGTATTTT	CASSKRAGDPDTQYF
NA	TRBJ2-2	TRBV5-4	TRBD2	TGTGCCAGCAGCCCGGGGGAGCGGGGGGGGAACACCGGGGAGCTGTTTTTT	CASSPGERGGNTGELFF
NA	TRBJ2-1	TRBV19	TRBD2	TGTGCCAGTAGTCTTAGCGGGAATTCCTACAATGAGCAGTTCTTC	CASSLSGNSYNEQFF
once	TRBJ1-5	TRBV7-9	TRBD1	TGTGCCAGCAGCTCAGGGGGCGCGGATCAGCCCCAGCATTTT	CASSSGGADQPQHF
NA	TRBJ2-2	TRBV29-1	TRBD2	TGCAGCGTTCGGGCCGGGACTAGCGGGAGTGGGGAGCTGTTTTTT	CSVRAGTSGSGELFF
NA	TRBJ2-5	TRBV10-3	NA	TGTGCCATCAGTATGACAACTAGGCCCCAAGAGACCCAGTACTTC	CAISMTTRPQETQYF
NA	TRBJ1-3	TRBV5-4	TRBD1	TGTGCCAGCAGACGGACAGGGACTGGAAACACCATATATTTT	CASRRTGTGNTIYF
NA	TRBJ2-7	TRBV6-2/TRBV6-3	NA	TGTGCCAGCAGTTACAAAGTCTCGTCCAGAAACTACGAGCAGTACTTC	CASSYKVSSRNYEQYF
NA	TRBJ2-3	TRBV11-3	NA	TGTGCCAGCAGCTTGACGACTAGCACAGATACGCAGTATTTT	CASSLTTSTDTQYF
NA	TRBJ2-7	TRBV6-5	NA	TGTGCCAGCAGTACACCCCAGAGGTATCCCTACGAGCAGTACTTC	CASSTPQRYPYEQYF
NA	TRBJ2-1	TRBV6-1	NA	TGTGCCAGCAGTGAAGAGGGGTATGAGCAGTTCTTC	CASSEEGYEQFF
NA	TRBJ1-4	TRBV10-3	NA	TGTGCCATCAGGAGGACAGTAAATGAAAAACTGTTTTTT	CAIRRTVNEKLFF
NA	TRBJ1-3	TRBV5-1	NA	TGCGCCAGCAGCTTGGGAGGAGGAGGAAACACCATATATTTT	CASSLGGGGNTIYF
NA	TRBJ1-4	TRBV7-9	NA	TGTGCCAGCAGCCGAAAGGGGGACGGGACTAATGAAAAACTGTTTTTT	CASSRKGDGTNEKLFF
NA	TRBJ2-7	TRBV7-9	TRBD1	TGTGCCAGCAGCTTAGAACAGGGGACCAGCTACGAGCAGTACTTC	CASSLEQGTSYEQYF
few	TRBJ2-7	TRBV19	TRBD2	TGTGCCAGTATAATAGCGGGGGACTTGCTACACCGCTACGAGCAGTACTTC	CASIIAGDLLHRYEQYF
NA	TRBJ2-7	TRBV27	NA	TGTGCCAGCAGTTTTCCCCCCCTTACAGGGCAGTACTTC	CASSFPPLTGQYF
NA	TRBJ1-6	TRBV2	NA	TGTGCCAGCTCCGGTTTACCCTATAATTCGCCCCTCCACTTT	CASSGLPYNSPLHF
NA	TRBJ2-3	TRBV20-1	NA	TGCAGTGCTAGTGAATCTAAGACAGATACGCAGTATTTT	CSASESKTDTQYF
NA	TRBJ2-6	TRBV5-4	NA	TGTGCCAGCAGCTTGTTGGACAGATCTTCCTACTCTGGGGCCAACGTCCTGACTTTC	CASSLLDRSSYSGANVLTF
NA	TRBJ1-1	TRBV5-1	TRBD1	TGCGCCAGCAGCTTGGAGGGACAGGGCGTATCAGAAGCTTTCTTT	CASSLEGQGVSEAFF
NA	TRBJ2-1	TRBV3-1/TRBV3-2	TRBD2	TGTGCCAGCAGCCAAGTCGAGCGGGAGCGCTGGAAAAACTCCTACAATGAGCAGTTCTTC	CASSQVERERWKNSYNEQFF
NA	TRBJ1-1	TRBV29-1	NA	TGCAGCGTTCCCAGGGATCGTAGCACTGAAGCTTTCTTT	CSVPRDRSTEAFF
NA	TRBJ2-7	TRBV5-1	TRBD1	TGCGCCAGCAGCCGCGACAGGGGATCCTCCTACGAGCAGTACTTC	CASSRDRGSSYEQYF
NA	TRBJ2-1	TRBV19	NA	TGTGCCAGTAGTCCAATCAAACTAACCTCCTACAATGAGCAGTTCTTC	CASSPIKLTSYNEQFF
NA	TRBJ2-2	TRBV4-1	TRBD2	TGCGCCAGCAGCCAAGAACGGACTAGCCTCCCCGGGGAGCTGTTTTTT	CASSQERTSLPGELFF
few	TRBJ2-2	TRBV28	NA	TGTGGGACTGAAGACACCGGGGAGCTGTTTTTT	CGTEDTGELFF
NA	TRBJ2-1	TRBV28	NA	TGTGCCAGCGGCTTCAAATACAATGAGCAGTTCTTC	CASGFKYNEQFF
NA	TRBJ2-2	TRBV7-2	TRBD1	TGTGCCAGCAGCTTAGGACAGGGTACCGGGGAGCTGTTTTTT	CASSLGQGTGELFF
NA	TRBJ2-7	TRBV30	TRBD1	TGTGCCTGGAGTGTAGGCAGGGGGTCCTACGAGCAGTACTTC	CAWSVGRGSYEQYF
NA	TRBJ2-4	TRBV2	TRBD1	TGTGCCAGTTCCGGGACAGCTTCCAAAAACATTCAGTACTTC	CASSGTASKNIQYF
once	TRBJ2-7	TRBV29-1	TRBD2	TGCAGCGTAGGAGGACTAGCGGGCTCCTACGAGCAGTACTTC	CSVGGLAGSYEQYF
NA	TRBJ2-1	TRBV19	TRBD1	TGTGCCAGTAGGATTGGGACAGCCAAGAACAATGAGCAGTTCTTC	CASRIGTAKNNEQFF
NA	TRBJ2-7	TRBV2	NA	TGTGCCAGCATTGTAACAGGTAACTCCTACGAGCAGTACTTC	CASIVTGNSYEQYF
NA	TRBJ2-1	TRBV18	TRBD2	TGTGCCAGCTCCCTTCAGCGGGAGTCTGAGCAGTTCTTC	CASSLQRESEQFF
NA	TRBJ2-3	TRBV6-6	NA	TGTGCCAGCAGTACCAGGGGAGAGGCAGATACGCAGTATTTT	CASSTRGEADTQYF
NA	TRBJ2-7	TRBV7-9	NA	TGTGCCAGCAGCCCCAGGGACGAGCAGTACTTC	CASSPRDEQYF
NA	TRBJ2-3	TRBV5-4	NA	TGTGCCAGCAGCTCCCCAACAGGGATGGCAGATACGCAGTATTTT	CASSSPTGMADTQYF
NA	TRBJ2-1	TRBV7-2	NA	TGTGCCAGCAGCTTAAGGGGAGGGGGCAATGAGCAGTTCTTC	CASSLRGGGNEQFF
NA	TRBJ1-5	TRBV7-6	NA	TGTGCCAGCAGCTTAGCCTCGGGGATGTTCGGTCAGCCCCAGCATTTT	CASSLASGMFGQPQHF
few	TRBJ1-2	TRBV30	TRBD1	TGTGCCTGGAGTGTACATCAGGGGGCGGATGGCTACACCTTC	CAWSVHQGADGYTF
NA	TRBJ2-2	TRBV6-6	TRBD2	TGTGCCAGCAGTTGGACTAGCGGGATTACCGGGGAGCTGTTTTTT	CASSWTSGITGELFF
NA	TRBJ2-5	TRBV10-3	TRBD2	TGTGCCATCAGTGATACTAGCGTACTGAATCAAGAGACCCAGTACTTC	CAISDTSVLNQETQYF
once	TRBJ2-7	TRBV9	TRBD2	TGTGCCAGCAGCCCCGGGACTAGCGGGAGGCTGGCGGGAGGGGAGCAGTACTTC	CASSPGTSGRLAGGEQYF
NA	TRBJ2-1	TRBV18	TRBD1	TGTGCCAGCTCTCGGACAGGGGGCGAGCAGTTCTTC	CASSRTGGEQFF
NA	TRBJ2-7	TRBV7-8	NA	TGTGCCAGCAGCTTAGGTCCTCTCTCCTACGAGCAGTACTTC	CASSLGPLSYEQYF
few	TRBJ1-5	TRBV7-2	TRBD1	TGTGCCAGCAGTTTGACAGGGTCTGATCGACAGCCCCAGCATTTT	CASSLTGSDRQPQHF
NA	TRBJ1-1	TRBV12-3/TRBV12-4	NA	TGTGCCAGCACTGGCTTTAGGGGAACTGAAGCTTTCTTT	CASTGFRGTEAFF
NA	TRBJ1-3	TRBV30	NA	TGTGCCTGGAGTGTCGGAGCGCGGCAGCTCTCTGGAAACACCATATATTTT	CAWSVGARQLSGNTIYF
few	TRBJ2-7	TRBV27	NA	TGTGCCAGCAGTTTTTCCTCCCTAGGTTACGAGCAGTACTTC	CASSFSSLGYEQYF
NA	TRBJ1-1	TRBV21-1	NA	TGTGCCAGCAGCAAACTCTTCCGGACTGAAGCTTTCTTT	CASSKLFRTEAFF